The present entry profiles one T cell receptor beta chain with its context. Its antigen remains unidentified. Assay used: immunoSEQ multiplex PCR; TCRdb lists only in-frame clones, some missing. The table lists roughly 2.1 million clones, about 92% of them singletons. The entry originates in a study of shared clonotypes between healthy human individuals. Study background: Used for every donor were three CD4 naive, three CD4 memory, two CD8 naive and one CD8 memory plate.

General study results and limits: What naive subsets generally showed was a larger estimated richness than memory subsets showed. Collection of samples was limited to blood; tissue repertoires likely differ. A limitation of the genetic and exposure-history diversity represented arose from few donors.

The naive CD8 population came from CD45RO-negative cells selected for CCR7, without terminally differentiated effector memory CD45RA+ cells. CDR1 is WNHNN, CDR2 SYGVQD, per germline (reference sequence). With 10 bases clipped from V and 2 bases from J, the junction kept 14 bases outside the gene matches. CDR3 length: 18 amino acids. The rearrangement links TRBV10-1 to TRBJ2-3; 14 bases agree with TRBD2. This TCR derives from a man younger than 35 in good health. Some clones in this sample may be carry-over from other donors' samples. Sample: naive CD8+ T cells from PBMCs. The CDR3 DNA is TGCGCCACACAGAGAGCGGGACTAGCGGGAGTGGTCACAGATACGCAGTATTTT. It codes for CATQRAGLAGVVTDTQYF.